The present T cell receptor (beta chain) was sequenced within a study of long-term antiretroviral therapy in people with HIV. immunoSEQ v3.0 was run at survey level. Repertoires were generated with immunoSEQ multiplex PCR, while TCRdb's copy carries only in-frame clones and drops some. The sample carries 34,000 or so clones, approximately 85% recorded once. The CDR3 runs to 15 residues. The V end was cut by 4 bases, the J end by 1 base, with 10 bases between. CDR1 and CDR2 (germline): MRHNA, SNTAGT. Each contributor possessed a minimum of one pre-ART and a minimum of two post-ART PBMC samples. Everyone in the study who had HIV was treated in the United States. This clone was seen just once.

This material consisted of unsorted PBMCs, taken around 3.3 years after starting antiretroviral therapy. The chain links TRBV6-4 to TRBJ1-4; no definite D call. The receptor was isolated from a man aged 18-30 years with HIV. The CDR3 protein is CASSAQSGTNEKLFF. DNA of the CDR3: TGTGCCAGCAGTGCACAGTCGGGAACTAATGAAAAACTGTTTTTT.